The 7 T cell receptor beta chains listed next were all sequenced from one sample in a study of blood T cells in healthy people across ages. A second PCR, run for about 7 to 12 cycles, used a sample-barcoded 5' primer plus a J-beta primer mix. MiXCR, applied by TCRdb to the 5' RACE reads, yields one record per CDR3 protein. Of 790,000 or so distinct CDR3 sequences in the sample, roughly 46% are singletons; the top ten hold about a sixth. Sequencing used blood. These receptors were obtained from an elderly man in good health.

This clonotype was seen just once. This chain joins TRBV28 and TRBJ2-1, with D perhaps matching TRBD1 (6 bases). Trimming shortened V by 6 bases and J by 0 bases, and 15 bases separated the two germline ends. Germline V gene lookup returns CDR1 MDHEN and CDR2 SYDVKM. CDR3 length equals 16 residues. The CDR3 region is CASRTDRFVSYNEQFF. DNA of the CDR3: TGTGCCAGCAGAACTGACAGGTTCGTCTCCTACAATGAGCAGTTCTTC.

At least ten counts were recorded for this clonotype. The chain joins TRBV5-1 to TRBJ2-1; maybe TRBD2 (5 bases). Between the trimmed V and J ends, which lost 4 bases and 8 bases, there was a span of 19 bases. The CDR3 has 15 residues. Germline assignment: CDR1 SGHRS and CDR2 YFSETQ. In DNA, the CDR3 is TGCGCCAGCAGCACGGACTCCCCCGGTGTAGATGAGCAGTTCTTC. Translating it yields CASSTDSPGVDEQFF.

A remark on this clonotype: A much larger clone sits a single nucleotide away, making a read error possible. This sequence joins TRBV6-5 and TRBJ2-3, with D maybe TRBD2 (6 bases). The CDR3 extends over 14 amino acids. Germline V gene lookup returns CDR1 MNHEY and CDR2 SVGAGI. The CDR3 sequence: CASNYGGSTDTQYF. The CDR3 coding sequence is TGTGCCAGCAATTACGGGGGAAGCACAGATACGCAGTATTTT.

V is TRBV28 and J is TRBJ2-7, with TRBD2 matching 7 bases. This CDR3 is built from 15 residues. The J segment lost 5 bases and the V segment lost 3 bases, leaving 10 bases of the junction unmatched. Germline assignment: CDR1 MDHEN and CDR2 SYDVKM. The CDR3 spells CASSLGGRAGDEQYF. The CDR3 bases are TGTGCCAGCAGTTTGGGTGGGAGGGCCGGCGACGAGCAGTACTTC. The variable domain in full, completed from reference TRBV28 and TRBJ2-7, reads DVKVTQSSRYLVKRTGEKVFLECVQDMDHENMFWYRQDPGLGLRLIYFSYDVKMKEKGDIPEGYSVSREKKERFSLILESASTNQTSMYLCASSLGGRAGDEQYFGPGTRLTVT.

The chain employs TRBV7-8 and TRBJ2-1, with TRBD1 matching 9 bases. The germline V gene has CDR1 SGHVS and CDR2 FQNEAQ. With 3 bases clipped from V and 0 bases from J, the junction kept 3 bases outside the gene matches. The CDR3 contains 16 residues. CDR3 sequence: CASSLQTGGSYNEQFF. CDR3 DNA sequence: TGTGCCAGCAGCTTGCAGACAGGGGGCTCCTACAATGAGCAGTTCTTC. Full variable domain (missing parts from reference TRBV7-8 and TRBJ2-1): GAGVSQSPRYKVAKRGQDVALRCDPISGHVSLFWYQQALGQGPEFLTYFQNEAQLDKSGLPSDRFFAERPEGSVSTLKIQRTQQEDSAVYLCASSLQTGGSYNEQFFGPGTRLTVL.

This clonotype showed up just a few times. V is TRBV24-1 and J is TRBJ2-5, with TRBD2 as a possible D gene (5 bases). The V end was cut by 3 bases, the J end by 4 bases, with 11 bases between. The CDR3 runs to 14 residues. CDR1 and CDR2 from the germline V gene are KGHDR and SFDVKD. The DNA of the CDR3 is TGTGCCACCAGTGATGCAATCGAGGGAGAGACCCAGTACTTC. Its protein product is CATSDAIEGETQYF.

The chain links TRBV20-1 to TRBJ2-5, with D perhaps given as TRBD1 or TRBD2 (5 bases each). Germline lookup yields CDR1 DFQATT and CDR2 SNEGSKA (reference sequence). V dropped 5 bases and J dropped 5 bases, with 18 bases sitting between them. This CDR3 region has 14 residues. CDR3 in amino acids: CSAPGRPEQETQYF. CDR3 nucleotide sequence: TGCAGTGCTCCGGGACGTCCCGAGCAGGAGACCCAGTACTTC.